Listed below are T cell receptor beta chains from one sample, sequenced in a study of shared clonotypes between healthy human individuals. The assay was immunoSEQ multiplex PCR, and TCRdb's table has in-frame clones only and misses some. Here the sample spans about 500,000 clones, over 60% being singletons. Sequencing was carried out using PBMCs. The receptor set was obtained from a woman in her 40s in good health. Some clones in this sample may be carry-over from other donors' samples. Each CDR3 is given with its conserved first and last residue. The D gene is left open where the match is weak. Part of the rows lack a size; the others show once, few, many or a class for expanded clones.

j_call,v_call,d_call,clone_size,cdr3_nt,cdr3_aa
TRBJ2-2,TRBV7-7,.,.,TGTGCTAGCAGCTTAGCTGGGGGCACCGGGGAGCTGTTTTTT,CASSLAGGTGELFF
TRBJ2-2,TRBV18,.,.,TGTGCCAGCTCACCTCTGATGGGAGCAAACACCGGGGAGCTGTTTTTT,CASSPLMGANTGELFF
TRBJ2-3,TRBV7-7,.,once,TGTGCTAGCAGCCCAGCCCAGCGCACAGATACGCAGTATTTT,CASSPAQRTDTQYF
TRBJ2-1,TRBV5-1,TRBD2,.,TGCGCCAGCAGGCCAGGGACTAGCGGGTCTGATGAGCAGTTCTTC,CASRPGTSGSDEQFF
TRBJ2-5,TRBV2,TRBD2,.,TGTGCCAGCAGTGAAGCACTAGCGTGGGAGACCCAGTACTTC,CASSEALAWETQYF
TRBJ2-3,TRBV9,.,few,TGTGCCAGCAGCGTAGGTGGGTGGAGCACAGATACGCAGTATTTT,CASSVGGWSTDTQYF
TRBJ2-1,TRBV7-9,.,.,TGTGCCAGCAGCAACAGGGATTACCTGGATGAGCAGTTCTTC,CASSNRDYLDEQFF
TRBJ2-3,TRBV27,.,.,TGTGCCAGCAGGCGACCAGATACGCAGTATTTT,CASRRPDTQYF
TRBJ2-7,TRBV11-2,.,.,TGTGCCAGCAGCTTAGGTACCCAGGGCTACGAGCAGTACTTC,CASSLGTQGYEQYF
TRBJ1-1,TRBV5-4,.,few,TGTGCCAGCAGGCTACGGGCACAGGGAGACACTGAAGCTTTCTTT,CASRLRAQGDTEAFF
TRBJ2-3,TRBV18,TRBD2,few,TGTGCCAGCACTAGCGGGGGCAGCACAGATACGCAGTATTTT,CASTSGGSTDTQYF
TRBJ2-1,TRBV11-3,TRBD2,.,TGTGCCAGCAGCTTTAGCGGGGAGGGCCCGTCTATGGAGCAGTTCTTC,CASSFSGEGPSMEQFF
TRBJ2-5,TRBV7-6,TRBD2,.,TGTGCCAGCAGCTCCTATAGCGGGGGGAAAGAGACCCAGTACTTC,CASSSYSGGKETQYF
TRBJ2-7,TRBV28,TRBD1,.,TGTGCCAGCAGAGGTCCGGGACAGGGCTACGAGCAGTACTTC,CASRGPGQGYEQYF
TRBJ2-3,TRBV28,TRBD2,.,TGTGCCAGCAGCCCACAGGGACTAGCACCGCGGGATACGCAGTATTTT,CASSPQGLAPRDTQYF
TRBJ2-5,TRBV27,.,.,TGTGCCAGCAGTTTTGGGGGGGCGCAGCGCCCCCAGTACTTC,CASSFGGAQRPQYF
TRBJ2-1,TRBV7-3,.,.,TGTGCCAGCAGCTTAGGGAGGACAGGTATCGATGAGCAGTTCTTC,CASSLGRTGIDEQFF
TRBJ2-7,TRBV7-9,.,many,TGTGCCAGCAGCCAGGGAAGGGTGGGCGGCTACGAGCAGTACTTC,CASSQGRVGGYEQYF
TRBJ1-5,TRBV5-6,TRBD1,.,TGTGCCAGCAGCTTCGGGGACAGGGGTGGCCAGCCCCAGCATTTT,CASSFGDRGGQPQHF
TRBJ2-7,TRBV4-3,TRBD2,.,TGCGCCAGCAGCCAAGTACTAGCGGGCACCTACGAGCAGTACTTC,CASSQVLAGTYEQYF
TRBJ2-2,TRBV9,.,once,TGTGCCAGCAGCGTAGGACAGACCGGGGAGCTGTTTTTT,CASSVGQTGELFF
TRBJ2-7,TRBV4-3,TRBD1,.,TGCGCCAGCAGCCTCCAAGGGGGACAGGGCTACGAGCAGTACTTC,CASSLQGGQGYEQYF
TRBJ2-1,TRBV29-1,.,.,TGCAGCGGTACTACAGGGGGGGGAGGTGAGCAGTTCTTC,CSGTTGGGGEQFF
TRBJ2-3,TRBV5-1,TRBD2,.,TGCGCCAGCAGCTTGGTTGGCGGGAGGACGACAGATACGCAGTATTTT,CASSLVGGRTTDTQYF
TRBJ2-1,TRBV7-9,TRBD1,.,TGTGCCAGCAGCACTCGGGGACAGGATTACAATGAGCAGTTCTTC,CASSTRGQDYNEQFF
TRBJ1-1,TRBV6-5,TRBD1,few,TGTGCCAGCACCCAGGGGACAGGGGAAACCTTT,CASTQGTGETF
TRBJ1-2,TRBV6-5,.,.,TGTGCCAGCAGTTACTCGGGACGTCCCGAGGACCTCGGCTACACCTTC,CASSYSGRPEDLGYTF
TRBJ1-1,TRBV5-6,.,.,TGTGCCAGCAGCTGGGGTAACACTGAAGCTTTCTTT,CASSWGNTEAFF
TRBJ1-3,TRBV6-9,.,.,TGTGCCAGCGGCTCGGGGGGCTCTGGAAACACCATATATTTT,CASGSGGSGNTIYF
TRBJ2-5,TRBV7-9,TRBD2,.,TGTGCCAGCAGCCACCTCTGGGAGGGTCCAGAGACCCAGTACTTC,CASSHLWEGPETQYF
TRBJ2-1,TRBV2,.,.,TGTGCCAGCAGTGAAGGTCTTCCGGGGAACGAGCAGTTCTTC,CASSEGLPGNEQFF
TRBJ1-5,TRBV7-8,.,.,TGTGCCAGCAGCCCGGACAGAAATCAGCCCCAGCATTTT,CASSPDRNQPQHF
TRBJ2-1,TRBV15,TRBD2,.,TGTGCCACCAGCAGACTTCCGGGACTAGCGGGAGTAAGGGAGCAGTTCTTC,CATSRLPGLAGVREQFF
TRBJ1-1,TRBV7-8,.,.,TGTGCCAGCAGCTTAGGAGGGGTGGGCACTGAAGCTTTCTTT,CASSLGGVGTEAFF
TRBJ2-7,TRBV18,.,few,TGTGCCAGCTCGCAACAGTCACGGGACTACGAGCAGTACTTC,CASSQQSRDYEQYF
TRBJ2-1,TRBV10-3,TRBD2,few,TGTGCCATCAGTGAGTCGTGGGGAGGGAACAATGAGCAGTTCTTC,CAISESWGGNNEQFF
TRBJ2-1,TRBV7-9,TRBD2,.,TGTGCCAGCAGCAGCCTAGCGGGAGGGCCTGGTGAGCAGTTCTTC,CASSSLAGGPGEQFF
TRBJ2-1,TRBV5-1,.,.,TGCGCCAGCAGCTTGGAAGAGAGATCCTCCTACAATGAGCAGTTCTTC,CASSLEERSSYNEQFF
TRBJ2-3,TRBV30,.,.,TGTGCCTGGAGGTCTCTAGCCCCTGATACGCAGTATTTT,CAWRSLAPDTQYF
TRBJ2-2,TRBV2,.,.,TGTGCCAGCACCCTTGGGCCCTCTGGCACCGGGGAGCTGTTTTTT,CASTLGPSGTGELFF
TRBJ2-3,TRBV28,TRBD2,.,TGTGCCAGCAGTTTCCCTCGGGAGGGCAAAACCGAACTCACAGATACGCAGTATTTT,CASSFPREGKTELTDTQYF
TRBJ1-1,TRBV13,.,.,TGTGCCAGCAGCCTCTATGTAGGTAAAGCTTTCTTT,CASSLYVGKAFF
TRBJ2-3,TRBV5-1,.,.,TGCGCCAGCCGCTGGCGGGGTAGCACAGATACGCAGTATTTT,CASRWRGSTDTQYF
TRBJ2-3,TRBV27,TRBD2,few,TGTGCCAGCAGTTTCCGGACTAGCGGGAGGGATACGCAGTATTTT,CASSFRTSGRDTQYF
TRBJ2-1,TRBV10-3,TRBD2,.,TGTGCTATCAGTAGGACTAGCAATGAGCAGTTCTTC,CAISRTSNEQFF
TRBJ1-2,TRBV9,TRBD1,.,TGTGCCAGCAGCCCCCGGACAGGGGGTATAGATGGCTACACCTTC,CASSPRTGGIDGYTF
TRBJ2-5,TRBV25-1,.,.,TGTGCCAGCAGTTTAACAGAAATCCAAGAGACTCAGTACTTC,CASSLTEIQETQYF
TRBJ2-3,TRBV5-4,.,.,TGTGCCAGCAGCTTGCGGGAGCCGACAGATACGCAGTATTTT,CASSLREPTDTQYF
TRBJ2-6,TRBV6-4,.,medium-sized,TGTGCCAGCAGTGACGACAGCTCTGGGGCCAACGTCCTGACTTTC,CASSDDSSGANVLTF
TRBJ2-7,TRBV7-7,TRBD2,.,TGTGCTAGCAGCTCAGGACTAGCGGGAGATAACGAGCAGTACTTC,CASSSGLAGDNEQYF
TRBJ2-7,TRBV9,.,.,TGTGCCAGCAGCGCTTGGGACGTGAGCTCCTACGAGCAGTACTTC,CASSAWDVSSYEQYF
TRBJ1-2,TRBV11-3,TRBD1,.,TGTGCCAGCAGCTCCAGGGGGAACTATGGCTACACCTTC,CASSSRGNYGYTF
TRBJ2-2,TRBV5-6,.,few,TGTGCCAGCAGCTTGGGAGGATTCGGGGAGCTGTTTTTT,CASSLGGFGELFF
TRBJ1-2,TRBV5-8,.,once,TGTGCCAGCAGCTTGTTGGGTTATGTGGGCTATGGCTACACCTTC,CASSLLGYVGYGYTF
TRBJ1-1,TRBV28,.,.,TGTGCCAGCAGTTTGACCAGGGTAAACACTGAAGCTTTCTTT,CASSLTRVNTEAFF
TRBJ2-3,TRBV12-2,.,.,TGTGCATGGAGGGGGGATACGCAGTATTTT,CAWRGDTQYF